This T cell receptor beta chain was sequenced during a study of cytomegalovirus exposure and HLA in healthy donors. Study results and limitations: Association of some 18,000 TCR beta sequences with HLA alleles was found at 0.05 false discovery rate in a later analysis. A further, later analysis showed that HLA-associated TCR beta chains (compared with equally common others) were more clonally expanded. Analyses of presence/absence relied on an assumption of roughly uniform sequencing depth across donors. In vitro testing confirmed a few CMV-associated chains as specific for CMV antigens.

For this clone: As yet, its antigen is unknown.

Amplification used 60 Vbeta primers and 13 Jbeta primers. Some clones are missing from TCRdb's copy, which holds only in-frame ones; the method was immunoSEQ multiplex PCR. There are tens of thousands of clones in the sample; roughly 81% occur only once, and under 2% lies in the top ten. The germline V gene has CDR1 LNHDA and CDR2 SQIVND (reference sequence). Trimming removed 6 bases from V and 6 bases from J; junction bases left unmatched: 7. The CDR3 is 14 amino acids. The sequence was obtained from a woman younger than 45 in good health and CMV-seronegative. The V call is TRBV19, the J call TRBJ2-3, with 9 bases identical to TRBD2. Specimen: PBMCs. The CDR3 is CASRRLAGSDTQYF. The DNA of the CDR3 is TGTGCCAGTAGACGGCTAGCGGGATCGGATACGCAGTATTTT.